What follows are 2 T cell receptor beta chains derived from one specimen sequenced in a study of cytomegalovirus exposure and HLA in healthy donors. A multiplex PCR was run with 60 Vbeta primers and 13 Jbeta primers. Sequenced by immunoSEQ multiplex PCR; TCRdb stores in-frame clones only, minus some. The sample has some 130,000 clones, roughly 89% seen once; the top ten hold more than 4.5%. Specimen: PBMCs. The receptor set was obtained from a woman in her 30s in good health and CMV-seronegative.

The rearrangement links TRBV29-1 to TRBJ2-3; 8 bases align to TRBD2. The CDR3 is made up of 14 amino acids. V was clipped by 4 bases and J by 4 bases; unmatched bases: 7. CDR1 is SQVTM and CDR2 is ANQGSEA in the germline V gene. The CDR3 here is CSVVRGGLADTQYF. CDR3 DNA sequence: TGCAGCGTTGTACGGGGGGGGTTAGCAGATACGCAGTATTTT.

This sequence joins TRBV6-5 and TRBJ2-1, with TRBD2 matching 12 bases. Unmatched junction bases numbered 6, after V lost 7 bases and J lost 5 bases. This CDR3 is built from 15 residues. Per the germline V gene, CDR1 is MNHEY and CDR2 is SVGAGI. CDR3 loop: CASKKGLAGNNEQFF. The CDR3 DNA is TGTGCCAGCAAGAAGGGACTAGCGGGTAACAATGAGCAGTTCTTC.